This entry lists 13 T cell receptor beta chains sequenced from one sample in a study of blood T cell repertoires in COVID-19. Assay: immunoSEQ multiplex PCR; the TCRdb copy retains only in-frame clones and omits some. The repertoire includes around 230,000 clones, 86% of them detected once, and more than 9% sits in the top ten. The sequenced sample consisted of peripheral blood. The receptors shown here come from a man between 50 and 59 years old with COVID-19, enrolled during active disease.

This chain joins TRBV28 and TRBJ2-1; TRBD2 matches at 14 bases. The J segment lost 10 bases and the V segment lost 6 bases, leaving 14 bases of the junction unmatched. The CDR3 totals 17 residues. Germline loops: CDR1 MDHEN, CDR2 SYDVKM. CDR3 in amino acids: CASSSPGLAGATLEQFF. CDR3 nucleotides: TGTGCCAGCAGCTCCCCGGGACTAGCGGGGGCCACGTTGGAGCAGTTCTTC.

CDR3 protein: CASSVGGGAVEQYF. DNA of the CDR3: TGTGCCAGCAGCGTAGGTGGGGGGGCCGTCGAGCAGTACTTC. The rearrangement joins TRBV9 to TRBJ2-7, with a tentative D call TRBD2 (7 bases). V was clipped by 0 bases and J by 6 bases, with 13 bases between them. The CDR3 consists of 14 residues. CDR1 is SGDLS, CDR2 YYNGEE, per germline.

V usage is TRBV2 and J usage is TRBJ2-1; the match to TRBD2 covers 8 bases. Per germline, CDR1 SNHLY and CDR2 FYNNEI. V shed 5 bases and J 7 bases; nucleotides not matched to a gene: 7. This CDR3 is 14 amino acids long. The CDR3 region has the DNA TGTGCCAGCAGTAAGAGCGGGAGTAGAAATGAGCAGTTCTTC. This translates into CASSKSGSRNEQFF.

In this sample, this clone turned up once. Here the CDR3 reads CASSPWEGENYGYTF. Written as DNA, the CDR3 is TGTGCCAGCAGCCCCTGGGAGGGCGAGAACTATGGCTACACCTTC. This sequence joins TRBV7-2 and TRBJ1-2; no clear D. CDR1 and CDR2 from the germline V gene are SGHTA and FQGNSA. V shed 5 bases and J shed 2 bases, with 15 bases lying between them. CDR3 length: 15 amino acids. The whole variable domain, remainder taken from reference TRBV7-2 and TRBJ1-2, is GAGVSQSPSNKVTEKGKDVELRCDPISGHTALYWYRQSLGQGLEFLIYFQGNSAPDKSGLPSDRFSAERTGGSVSTLTIQRTQQEDSAVYLCASSPWEGENYGYTFGSGTRLTVV.

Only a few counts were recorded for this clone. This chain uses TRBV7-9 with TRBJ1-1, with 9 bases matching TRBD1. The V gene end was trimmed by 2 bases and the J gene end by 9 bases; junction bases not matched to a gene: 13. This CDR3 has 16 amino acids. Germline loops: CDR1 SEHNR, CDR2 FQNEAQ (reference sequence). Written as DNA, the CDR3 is TGTGCCAGCAGCTTATTCTTAGACAGGGGGGAAATACAAGCTTTCTTT. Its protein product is CASSLFLDRGEIQAFF.

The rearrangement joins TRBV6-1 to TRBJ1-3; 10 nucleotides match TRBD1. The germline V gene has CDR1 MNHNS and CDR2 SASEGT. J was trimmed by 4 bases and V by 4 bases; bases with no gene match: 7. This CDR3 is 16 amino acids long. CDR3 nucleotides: TGTGCCAGCAGTGGGGGGACAGGGGATACGGGAAACACCATATATTTT. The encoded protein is CASSGGTGDTGNTIYF.

CDR3 loop: CASSLAPGSSSYNEQFF. In nucleotides, the CDR3 is TGTGCCAGCAGCTTGGCTCCAGGTTCAAGCTCCTACAATGAGCAGTTCTTC. The rearrangement links TRBV5-8 to TRBJ2-1; no firm D call. Germline loops: CDR1 SGHTS, CDR2 YDEGEE. The CDR3 loop spans 17 amino acids. Trimming removed 0 bases from V and 0 bases from J, with 13 bases in between.

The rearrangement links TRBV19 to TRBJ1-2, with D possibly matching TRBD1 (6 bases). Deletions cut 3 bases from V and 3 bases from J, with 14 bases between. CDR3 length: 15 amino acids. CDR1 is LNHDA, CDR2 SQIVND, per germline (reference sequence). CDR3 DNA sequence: TGTGCCAGTAGTATTGGGGCAGGGGAAGACTATGGCTACACCTTC. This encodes CASSIGAGEDYGYTF.

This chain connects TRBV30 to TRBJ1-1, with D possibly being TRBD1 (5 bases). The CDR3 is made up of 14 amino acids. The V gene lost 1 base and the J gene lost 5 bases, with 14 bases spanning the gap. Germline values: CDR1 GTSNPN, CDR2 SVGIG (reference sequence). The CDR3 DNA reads TGTGCCTGGAGTGGCGGGACTCTGGGGACTGAAGCTTTCTTT. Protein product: CAWSGGTLGTEAFF.

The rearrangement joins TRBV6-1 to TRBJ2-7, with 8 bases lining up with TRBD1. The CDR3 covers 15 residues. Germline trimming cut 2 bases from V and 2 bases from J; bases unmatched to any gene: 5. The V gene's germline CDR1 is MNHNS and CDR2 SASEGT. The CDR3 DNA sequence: TGTGCCAGCAGTGAACTCGGGACAGGAACCTACGAGCAGTACTTC. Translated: CASSELGTGTYEQYF.

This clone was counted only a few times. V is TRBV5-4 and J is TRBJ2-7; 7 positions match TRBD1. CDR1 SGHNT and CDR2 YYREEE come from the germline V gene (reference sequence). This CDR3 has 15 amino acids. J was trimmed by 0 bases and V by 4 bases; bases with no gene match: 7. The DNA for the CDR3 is TGTGCCAGCAGCCCGACAGGGCTATCCTCCTACGAGCAGTACTTC. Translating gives CASSPTGLSSYEQYF.

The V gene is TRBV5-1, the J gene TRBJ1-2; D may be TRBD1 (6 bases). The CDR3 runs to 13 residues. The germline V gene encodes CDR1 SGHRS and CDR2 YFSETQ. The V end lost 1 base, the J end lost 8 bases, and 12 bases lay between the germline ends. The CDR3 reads CASSLNRERGYTF. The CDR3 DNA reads TGCGCCAGCAGCTTGAACAGGGAGCGAGGCTACACCTTC.

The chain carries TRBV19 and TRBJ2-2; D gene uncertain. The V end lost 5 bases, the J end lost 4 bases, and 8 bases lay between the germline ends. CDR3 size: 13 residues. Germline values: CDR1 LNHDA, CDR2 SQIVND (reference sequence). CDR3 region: CASSPFVTGELFF. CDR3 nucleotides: TGTGCCAGTAGTCCCTTTGTCACCGGGGAGCTGTTTTTT.